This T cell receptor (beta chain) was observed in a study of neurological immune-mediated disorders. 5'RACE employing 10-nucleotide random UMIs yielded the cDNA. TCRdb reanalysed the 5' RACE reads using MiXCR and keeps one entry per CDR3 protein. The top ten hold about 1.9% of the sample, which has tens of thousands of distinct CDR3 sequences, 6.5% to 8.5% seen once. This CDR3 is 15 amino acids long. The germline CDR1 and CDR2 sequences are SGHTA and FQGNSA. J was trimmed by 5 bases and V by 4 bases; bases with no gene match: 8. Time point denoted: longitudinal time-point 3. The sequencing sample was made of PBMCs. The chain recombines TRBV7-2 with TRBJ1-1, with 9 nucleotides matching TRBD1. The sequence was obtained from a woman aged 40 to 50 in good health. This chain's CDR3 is CASSSGTGSWTEAFF. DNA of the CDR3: TGTGCCAGCAGCTCCGGGACAGGGTCGTGGACTGAAGCTTTCTTT.